This T cell receptor beta chain was identified during a study of blood T cell repertoires in COVID-19. Study overall: Some COVID-19 samples were acute and others convalescent; all came from the United States, Italy and Spain. T cells, B-cell-depleted T cells, or PBMCs supplied cDNA or gDNA.

Authors' analysis steps: Estimation of nucleated cell counts relied on the amplification of reference gene primers. Some clones are missing from TCRdb's copy, which holds only in-frame ones; the method was immunoSEQ multiplex PCR. V and J calls and clone size are given by that table; D and trimming were obtained from the DNA. This sample has 200,000 to 250,000 clones, with 82% found just once. The CDR3 loop spans 13 amino acids. V was clipped by 3 bases and J by 1 base, with 6 bases between them. Germline CDR1 is KGHSH and CDR2 is LQKENI. Seattle's enrolled individuals joined amid active infection and were then monitored longitudinally.

This receptor was obtained from an elderly woman with COVID-19, enrolled during active disease. Input material: peripheral blood. The chain carries TRBV18 and TRBJ2-5; D call uncertain. Written as DNA, the CDR3 is TGTGCCAGCTCACCGAGGATCCAAGAGACCCAGTACTTC. It yields the protein CASSPRIQETQYF.